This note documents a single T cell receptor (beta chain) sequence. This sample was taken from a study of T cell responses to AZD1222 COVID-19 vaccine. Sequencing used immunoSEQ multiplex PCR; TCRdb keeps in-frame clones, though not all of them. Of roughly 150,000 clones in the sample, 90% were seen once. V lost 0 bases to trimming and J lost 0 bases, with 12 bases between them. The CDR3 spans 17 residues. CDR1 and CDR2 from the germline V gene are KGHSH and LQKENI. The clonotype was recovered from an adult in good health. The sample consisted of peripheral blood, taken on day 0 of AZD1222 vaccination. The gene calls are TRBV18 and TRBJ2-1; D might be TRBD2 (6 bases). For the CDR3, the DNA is TGTGCCAGCTCACCACCGCGGCGGGGAAGCTCCTACAATGAGCAGTTCTTC. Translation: CASSPPRRGSSYNEQFF.